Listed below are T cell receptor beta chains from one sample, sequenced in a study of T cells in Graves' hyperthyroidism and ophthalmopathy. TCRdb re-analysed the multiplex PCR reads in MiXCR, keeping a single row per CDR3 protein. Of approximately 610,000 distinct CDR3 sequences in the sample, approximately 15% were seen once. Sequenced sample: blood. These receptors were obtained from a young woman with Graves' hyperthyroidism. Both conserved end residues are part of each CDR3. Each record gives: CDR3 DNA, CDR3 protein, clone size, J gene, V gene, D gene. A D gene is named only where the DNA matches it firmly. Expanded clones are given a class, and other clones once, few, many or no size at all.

TGTGCCAGCAGTCCTACAGGGGGTGCTTCAGGCAATCAGCCCCAGCATTTT CASSPTGGASGNQPQHF few TRBJ1-5 TRBV2 TRBD1
TGTGCCAGCAGCCCACTCTGGATAGGCTACGAGCAGTACTTC CASSPLWIGYEQYF many TRBJ2-7 TRBV7-2 .
TGCGCCAGCAGCTTGTTGGAGACCAATGAGCAGTTCTTC CASSLLETNEQFF many TRBJ2-1 TRBV5-1 .
TGTGCCAGCAGCTTAGTGGGTGGGATGCAGGGGCGATCACCCCTCCACTTT CASSLVGGMQGRSPLHF . TRBJ1-6 TRBV7-2 .
TGCGCCACCGCGATAGGACAGGCTCTTCTGACGTACGAGCAGTACTTC CATAIGQALLTYEQYF many TRBJ2-7 TRBV10-2 TRBD1
TGTGCCAGCAGTTTAGCGCTCCGGGGGGGCCCATATACGCAGTATTTT CASSLALRGGPYTQYF few TRBJ2-3 TRBV12-3/TRBV12-4 TRBD2
TGCAGCCAACAGGGAAGCTCCTACGAGCAGTACTTC CSQQGSSYEQYF many TRBJ2-7 TRBV20-1 .
TGTGCCAGCCAGATCCGGGGGGCAGCCTACGAGCAGTACTTC CASQIRGAAYEQYF many TRBJ2-7 TRBV6-2/TRBV6-3 .
TGTGCCAGTAGTATAGATACGGCGAGCTTGGGTGAGCAGTTCTTC CASSIDTASLGEQFF . TRBJ2-1 TRBV19 .
TGTGCCAGCAGTTTATCTAGGGGGGAGGTCATCTACGAGCAGTACTTC CASSLSRGEVIYEQYF many TRBJ2-7 TRBV28 .
TGTGCCAGCACCTCCGGACTAGCGGGAGACAACTATGAGCAGTTCTTC CASTSGLAGDNYEQFF . TRBJ2-1 TRBV7-9 TRBD2
TGTGCCAGCAGCTTGGCAGGGGTGAGGCAGCCCCAGCATTTT CASSLAGVRQPQHF . TRBJ1-5 TRBV5-8 .
TGTGCCAGCAATCCACTACTAGCGGGGGTTGAGCAGTTCTTC CASNPLLAGVEQFF many TRBJ2-1 TRBV2 TRBD2
TGTGCCAGCAGAGGCCCGGGTCTTCGGGAGACCCAGTACTTC CASRGPGLRETQYF . TRBJ2-5 TRBV7-2 .
TGCGCCAGCAGCTTGGAAGGCCACGAGCAGTACTTC CASSLEGHEQYF many TRBJ2-7 TRBV5-1 .
TGTGCCAGCAGTCATGACAGGGCCATGAACACTGAAGCTTTCTTT CASSHDRAMNTEAFF . TRBJ1-1 TRBV3-1 TRBD1
TGTGCCAGCAGTTACGGCAGGGGGGTTTGGGTCACTGAAGCTTTCTTT CASSYGRGVWVTEAFF many TRBJ1-1 TRBV6-6 TRBD1
TGCAGTGCTAGGCGGCGCGGGGGGAGGGCCTACAATGAGCAGTTCTTC CSARRRGGRAYNEQFF many TRBJ2-1 TRBV20-1 TRBD2
TGTGCCAGCAGCTTAATTCGGGGGGGGGCCCAATACACAGATACGCAGTATTTT CASSLIRGGAQYTDTQYF many TRBJ2-3 TRBV7-9 TRBD2
TGCAGTGCTTACGGGACTACAAACACCGGGGAGCTGTTTTTT CSAYGTTNTGELFF once TRBJ2-2 TRBV20-1 TRBD2
TGTGCCACCAGCAGAGATATAGCGGGGGGACTCAATGAGCAGTTCTTC CATSRDIAGGLNEQFF . TRBJ2-1 TRBV15 TRBD2
TGTGCCAGTAGTACCGTCCAGGGGCACGAGCAGTACTTC CASSTVQGHEQYF many TRBJ2-7 TRBV19 .
TGTGCCAGTAGAAGGACAACGGGGGGTTCACCCCTCCACTTT CASRRTTGGSPLHF . TRBJ1-6 TRBV19 .
TGTGCCAGCAGCTTAGGGTTGACAGGCCAAGGGGCTTTCTTT CASSLGLTGQGAFF many TRBJ1-1 TRBV7-6 .
TGTGCCAGCAGTCCGCCGGGACACCTAGCCAAAAACATTCAGTACTTC CASSPPGHLAKNIQYF . TRBJ2-4 TRBV6-2/TRBV6-3 .
TGTGCCAGCCGGTTGGAGGGGGCGGTCTACGAGCAGTACTTC CASRLEGAVYEQYF . TRBJ2-7 TRBV6-1 .
TGTGCCAGCACCATCCAGGGTTCTGGAAACACCATATATTTT CASTIQGSGNTIYF . TRBJ1-3 TRBV5-4 .
TGTGCCAGCAGTTTAAGTCCGAGCTCCTACGAGCAGTACTTC CASSLSPSSYEQYF many TRBJ2-7 TRBV12-3/TRBV12-4 .
TGTGCCAGCAGCTTGGTCCGGCGGGCTAGCGGGAGGAGCCAGTTCTTC CASSLVRRASGRSQFF few TRBJ2-1 TRBV5-8 TRBD2
TGCAGCGTTGTGCGGGGGGGCTCCTACAATGAGCAGTTCTTC CSVVRGGSYNEQFF . TRBJ2-1 TRBV29-1 TRBD2
TGTGCCAGTACTCCAGGGCCCGGTTTTCCCCTCCACTTT CASTPGPGFPLHF many TRBJ1-6 TRBV19 .
TGTGCCAGCAGTTACCCCAGGGTTAACTATGGTGCGGCTGGCTACACCTTC CASSYPRVNYGAAGYTF few TRBJ1-2 TRBV6-5 .
TGCGCCAGCAGTGAGTCGGGGAGGGGACTAGCGGGAAGACATGAGCAGTTCTTC CASSESGRGLAGRHEQFF many TRBJ2-1 TRBV10-1 TRBD2
TGCAGTGCTAGCTACCAGCAAGAGACCCAGTACTTC CSASYQQETQYF many TRBJ2-5 TRBV20-1 .
TGCGCCAGCAGGTCGGGACTCCCTTCCCCCACAGATACGCAGTATTTT CASRSGLPSPTDTQYF many TRBJ2-3 TRBV5-1 .
TGTGCCAGATACAGGACAGGGGTCGGAGAGACCCAGTACTTC CARYRTGVGETQYF many TRBJ2-5 TRBV27 TRBD1
TGTGCCAGCAGACATGACACGGATGGCACAGATACGCAGTATTTT CASRHDTDGTDTQYF many TRBJ2-3 TRBV3-1 .
TGTGCCAGCAGTCTTTGGTACGGTGAAAAACTGTTTTTT CASSLWYGEKLFF many TRBJ1-4 TRBV12-3/TRBV12-4 .
TGTGCCAGCAGATCTGACGGGACAGGGACTAGCTATGGCTACACCTTC CASRSDGTGTSYGYTF once TRBJ1-2 TRBV12-3/TRBV12-4 TRBD1
TGTGCCTGGAGTGCGCAACCGCTCAAACCCCAGCATTTT CAWSAQPLKPQHF . TRBJ1-5 TRBV30 .
TGTGCTAGTGGTTTGGTCCAGTCGTGGACAGGGATCTACAATGAGCAGTTCTTC CASGLVQSWTGIYNEQFF few TRBJ2-1 TRBV12-5 TRBD1
TGTGCCAGTGGGACCGAAGTGAACACTGAAGCTTTCTTT CASGTEVNTEAFF . TRBJ1-1 TRBV19 .
TGTGCCAGCAGCTGCTGCCGTGGGGCGGGAGAGGAGACCCAGTACTTC CASSCCRGAGEETQYF . TRBJ2-5 TRBV7-6 TRBD2
TGTGCCAGCAGCCCTAGCGGCGGAGGAGGGGATACGCAGTATTTT CASSPSGGGGDTQYF many TRBJ2-3 TRBV11-2 TRBD2
TGTGCCAGCAGTGAAGGGCCCCTAGCGGGAGTAAGGTACGAGCAGTACTTC CASSEGPLAGVRYEQYF few TRBJ2-7 TRBV6-1 TRBD2
TGTGCCAGCAGCTTATTTCCCCCAGCGGGAGGTGGGACCGGGGAGCTGTTTTTT CASSLFPPAGGGTGELFF few TRBJ2-2 TRBV7-8 TRBD2
TGCAGTGCTAGCCATACGGAGACCCAGTACTTC CSASHTETQYF . TRBJ2-5 TRBV20-1 .
TGTGCCAGCAGCTTGATGGACAGCGGGGAGACCCAGTACTTC CASSLMDSGETQYF . TRBJ2-5 TRBV5-5 .
TGCGCCAGCATACGGACCGGGGAGCTGTTTTTT CASIRTGELFF few TRBJ2-2 TRBV10-2 .
TGTGCTAGTGGTTTTGACAGGGGAGATACGCAGTATTTT CASGFDRGDTQYF many TRBJ2-3 TRBV12-5 TRBD1
TGCGCCAGCAGCTTGGAAGCGGGATTGCACGAGCAGTACTTC CASSLEAGLHEQYF many TRBJ2-7 TRBV5-1 TRBD2
TGTGCCAGCAGCCAAGACTGGCAATCCGCCACTGAAGCTTTCTTT CASSQDWQSATEAFF . TRBJ1-1 TRBV4-2 .
TGTGCCAGCAGTTTCAGAAGCTGGTCCTACGAGCAGTACTTC CASSFRSWSYEQYF many TRBJ2-7 TRBV28 .
TGTGCCAGTAGTATAGACAGGGTCAGCTCTGGGGCCAACGTCCTGACTTTC CASSIDRVSSGANVLTF . TRBJ2-6 TRBV19 .
TGCGGCGTTGAATGGTTTGGCTTGGGACTAGCGGGCCTCCAGACCCAGTACTTC CGVEWFGLGLAGLQTQYF . TRBJ2-5 TRBV29-1 TRBD2